These 18 T cell receptor beta chains came from one sample sequenced in a study of neurological immune-mediated disorders. TCRdb re-analysed the 5' RACE reads in MiXCR, keeping a single row per CDR3 protein. This repertoire shows tens of thousands of distinct CDR3 sequences, roughly 3.3% found once; its top ten account for under 3.5%. The sequenced sample consisted of PBMCs. The origin of the receptors is a young woman with multiple sclerosis.

This clonotype was observed once. The V call is TRBV3-1, the J call TRBJ2-5; D not resolved. Trimming took off 5 bases at V and 4 bases at J, with 11 bases between the two ends. Germline V gene lookup returns CDR1 LGHDT and CDR2 YNNKEL (reference sequence). This CDR3 has 13 residues. The CDR3 coding sequence is TGTGCCAGCAGCGTAGAGAAGGGAGAGACCCAGTACTTC. It encodes CASSVEKGETQYF.

This clonotype was seen ten or more times. The chain combines TRBV12-3 or TRBV12-4 with TRBJ2-7, with a possible D match to TRBD2 (6 bases). The CDR3 has 15 residues. Deletions cut 5 bases from V and 0 bases from J, with 14 bases between. The CDR3 here is CASSPPGLRSYEQYF. The CDR3 nucleotides are TGTGCCAGCAGTCCCCCGGGACTTCGCTCCTACGAGCAGTACTTC.

This clonotype was counted at least ten times. This chain links TRBV6-6 with TRBJ1-5; D unclear. Trimming cost V 1 base and J 0 bases, with 4 bases left between them. The CDR3 length is 14 residues. CDR1 and CDR2 from the germline V gene are MNHNY and SVGAGI (reference sequence). The CDR3 region has the DNA TGTGCCAGCAGTTACTACTATAGCAATCAGCCCCAGCATTTT. Its translation: CASSYYYSNQPQHF.

This clonotype was counted only a few times. At one boundary the junction diverges from the germline segment, which might be a read error. The chain recombines TRBV18 with TRBJ1-6, with no clear D. This CDR3 is 13 amino acids long. Germline lookup yields CDR1 KGHSH and CDR2 LQKENI. As DNA, the CDR3 is TGTGCCAGCTCAAAGGAGGCGGATTCACCCCTCAACTTT. It translates to CASSKEADSPLNF.

This clonotype occurred once. The gene calls are TRBV18 and TRBJ2-4, with D perhaps TRBD1 or TRBD2 (5 bases each). V shed 8 bases and J shed 0 bases, with 14 bases lying between them. The CDR3 contains 15 residues. The germline gives CDR1 KGHSH, CDR2 LQKENI. The CDR3 nucleotides read TGTGCCAGCGCTCTTGGGACCTTAGCCAAAAACATTCAGTACTTC. Its protein is CASALGTLAKNIQYF.

Many counts were recorded for this clonotype. The chain uses TRBV12-3 or TRBV12-4 and TRBJ2-7; possible D gene TRBD1, 6 bases. This CDR3 is 14 amino acids long. Trimming pared 3 bases from V and 2 bases from J, leaving 11 bases between. Here the CDR3 reads CASSLGHSPYEQYF. For the CDR3, the DNA is TGTGCCAGCAGTTTGGGACACAGTCCCTACGAGCAGTACTTC.

The genes are TRBV19 and TRBJ2-5; no reliable D call. The CDR3 has 13 residues. From germline, CDR1 is LNHDA and CDR2 SQIVND (reference sequence). Trimming took off 7 bases at V and 2 bases at J, with 11 bases between the two ends. The CDR3: CASTDRPQETQYF. The CDR3 bases are TGTGCCAGTACCGATCGACCGCAAGAGACCCAGTACTTC.

In this sample, this clonotype turned up many times. CDR3 coding DNA: TGCAGTGCTAGAAGGGTTTCTAGCAGCGAGCAGTACTTC. Translation gives CSARRVSSSEQYF. The V and J genes are TRBV20-1 and TRBJ2-7; the D gene is possibly TRBD2 (5 bases). V lost 2 bases and J 6 bases, leaving 14 bases between the germline ends. The CDR3 is made up of 13 amino acids. CDR1 is DFQATT, CDR2 SNEGSKA, per germline (reference sequence).

This clonotype was seen at least ten times. The chain has TRBV12-3 or TRBV12-4 and TRBJ1-1, with 9 bases identical to TRBD1. The ends lost 6 bases at V and 0 bases at J; junction bases unmatched: 5. The CDR3 has 15 residues. DNA for the CDR3: TGTGCCAGCAGGACTGGGACAGGGCTGAACACTGAAGCTTTCTTT. Amino acids: CASRTGTGLNTEAFF.

As concerns this clonotype: This may be a read error: a much more frequent sequence differs by one nucleotide. The genes are TRBV3-1 and TRBJ1-5; no firm D call. This CDR3 region has 13 residues. Germline lookup yields CDR1 LGHDT and CDR2 YNNKEL (reference sequence). V was pared by 5 bases and J by 6 bases, with 11 bases between. Here the CDR3 DNA reads TGTGCCAGCAGCTTCATGGGGAGTCAGCCCCAGCATTTT. Its protein is CASSFMGSQPQHF.

Turning to this clonotype: The CDR3 ends on some other residue instead of the conserved phenylalanine or tryptophan, so this is likely a read error. Because the CDR3's place on the DNA is in doubt, the DNA is left out and the CDR3 is given as listed by TCRdb. This chain joins TRBV11-2 and TRBJ2-4; the D call in the table, TRBD2, was not verified against the DNA. CDR1 SGHAT and CDR2 FQNNGV come from the germline V gene. Ends included, the CDR3 has 14 residues. CDR3 sequence reads: CASSLLSGGRKKDN.

The chain uses TRBV6-5 and TRBJ2-7, with 7 positions matching TRBD2. The length of the CDR3 is 18 residues. Germline CDR1 MNHEY, CDR2 SVGAGI. V trimming: 6 bases; J trimming: 2 bases; junction bases outside the gene matches: 19. The CDR3 loop reads CASRVQAGGSRVPYEQYF. The CDR3 nucleotides read TGTGCCAGCAGGGTACAGGCTGGCGGGAGTAGAGTTCCCTACGAGCAGTACTTC.

Ten or more counts support this clonotype. CDR3 amino acids: CSATGRGATDTQYF. The CDR3 bases are TGCAGTGCCACCGGGCGCGGGGCCACAGATACGCAGTATTTT. The chain is built from TRBV20-1 and TRBJ2-3; TRBD2 is a possible D gene (6 bases). The germline V and J ends were trimmed by 6 bases and 2 bases, with 15 bases remaining between them. CDR3 length: 14 residues. Germline lookup yields CDR1 DFQATT and CDR2 SNEGSKA (reference sequence).

At least ten counts were recorded for this clonotype. CDR3 residues: CSAGASGISYEQYF. The CDR3, as DNA: TGCAGTGCCGGGGCTAGCGGCATCTCCTACGAGCAGTACTTC. The chain joins TRBV20-1 to TRBJ2-7, with TRBD2 identical over 7 bases. The germline V gene has CDR1 DFQATT and CDR2 SNEGSKA (reference sequence). Unmatched junction bases numbered 8, after V lost 6 bases and J lost 0 bases. This CDR3 region has 14 residues.

There are many counts of this clonotype. The chain recombines TRBV20-1 with TRBJ2-7; 7 positions match TRBD2. The CDR3 covers 12 residues. Germline V gives CDR1 DFQATT, CDR2 SNEGSKA (reference sequence). The V gene end was trimmed by 3 bases and the J gene end by 3 bases; junction bases not matched to a gene: 2. In DNA, the CDR3 is TGCAGTGCTAGTCCTAGCGGCTACGAGCAGTACTTC. Its protein is CSASPSGYEQYF.

This clonotype was seen repeatedly, ten times or more. One junction end does not reproduce the germline sequence, and a read error may be involved. The genes are TRBV5-1 and TRBJ1-5; possible D gene TRBD1, 5 bases. This CDR3 has 13 residues. Looked up from germline, CDR1 is SGHRS and CDR2 is YFSETQ. The CDR3 sequence: CASSQDNNQPQNF. DNA of the CDR3: TGCGCCAGCAGCCAGGACAACAATCAGCCCCAGAATTTT.

This clonotype was counted only a few times. This chain links TRBV21-1 with TRBJ1-6; no check of the table's D call, TRBD1, against the DNA was made. TRBV21-1 has pseudogene status. This CDR3 spans 14 amino acids. Here the CDR3 reads CASSDRGPNSPLNF. CDR3 DNA: TGTGCCAGCAGTGACCGGGGGCCTAATTCACCCCTCAACTTT.

This rearrangement joins TRBV5-1 to TRBJ1-1, with 7 positions matching TRBD1. CDR1 SGHRS and CDR2 YFSETQ come from the germline V gene. J lost 0 bases, V lost 4 bases, and 3 bases had no gene match. CDR3 length: 14 residues. DNA for the CDR3: TGCGCCAGCAGCACAGGACAGGTGAACACTGAAGCTTTCTTT. Protein product: CASSTGQVNTEAFF.